These 21 T cell receptor beta chains share one sample of origin, sequenced in a study of T cell repertoires in cytomegalovirus infection. Antigen specificity for these receptors is unknown. From the reads, TCRdb called clonotypes with MiXCR, one entry per CDR3 protein. The profile covers about 160,000 distinct CDR3 sequences, with about a fifth appearing a single time and roughly 25% taken by the ten largest. The sequences come from CD8+ T cells from cultured PBMCs, collected from culture after CMV antigen stimulation. Receptors originate from a human donor in good health (CMV status not recorded). Some clones in this sample may be carry-over from other donors' samples.

The chain recombines TRBV4-1 with TRBJ2-7, with a tentative D call TRBD2 (6 bases). Per germline, CDR1 MGHRA and CDR2 YSYEKL. The V end was cut by 0 bases, the J end by 6 bases, with 21 bases between. The CDR3 has 17 residues. CDR3 protein: CASSQDQSGLGGAEQYF. The CDR3 nucleotides are TGCGCCAGCAGCCAAGATCAATCGGGCCTGGGCGGGGCCGAGCAGTACTTC.

CDR3 residues: CASSSGASNQPQHF. DNA of the CDR3: TGTGCCAGCAGTTCCGGAGCTAGCAATCAGCCCCAGCATTTT. This chain connects TRBV7-9 to TRBJ1-5; no reliable D call. This CDR3 contains 14 residues. Trimming took off 6 bases at V and 0 bases at J, with 9 bases between the two ends. Germline CDR1 and CDR2: SEHNR and FQNEAQ (reference sequence).

V and J are TRBV7-9 and TRBJ2-1; TRBD2 matches at 8 bases. Germline loops: CDR1 SEHNR, CDR2 FQNEAQ (reference sequence). This CDR3 comprises 15 residues. Trimming removed 5 bases from V and 3 bases from J; junction bases left unmatched: 6. The CDR3: CASSPTSGYYNEQFF. CDR3 sequence (DNA): TGTGCCAGCAGCCCCACTAGCGGTTACTACAATGAGCAGTTCTTC.

This clonotype was observed a handful of times. The chain is built from TRBV18 and TRBJ2-7; D is unclear. This CDR3 comprises 17 residues. V was trimmed by 1 base and J by 3 bases, leaving 19 bases between them. Germline values: CDR1 KGHSH, CDR2 LQKENI. The CDR3, as DNA: TGTGCCAGCTCACCACTCTCTTCGGACCCCCCTAGCTACGAGCAGTACTTC. Translation gives CASSPLSSDPPSYEQYF.

The J gene is TRBJ2-2, the V gene TRBV6-2 or TRBV6-3; D is possibly TRBD1 (7 bases). V dropped 2 bases and J dropped 2 bases, with 15 bases sitting between them. The CDR3 loop spans 17 amino acids. The germline gives CDR1 MNHEY, CDR2 SVGEGT. The CDR3: CASSYRRDSYNTGELFF. In DNA form, the CDR3 reads TGTGCCAGCAGTTACAGGCGGGACAGCTACAACACCGGGGAGCTGTTTTTT.

This clonotype turned up a few times. The chain has TRBV4-3 and TRBJ1-2, with unresolved D. The CDR3 extends over 15 amino acids. Germline CDR1 is LGHNA and CDR2 is YSLEER. The V and J ends lost 0 bases and 2 bases respectively, with 10 bases between them. CDR3 in DNA: TGCGCCAGCAGCCAAGAGGTATTGGGGAACTATGGCTACACCTTC. Translating gives CASSQEVLGNYGYTF.

This chain uses TRBV12-5 with TRBJ2-7; 8 positions match TRBD1. Germline V gene sequence: CDR1 LGHNT, CDR2 FRNRAP. The junction had 4 bases not matched to a gene; V was cut back by 1 base and J by 2 bases. The CDR3 consists of 15 residues. DNA of the CDR3: TGTGCTAGTGGTTTGGCACAGGGGGATCCCTACGAGCAGTACTTC. Protein: CASGLAQGDPYEQYF.

Only a few counts were recorded for this clonotype. The rearrangement uses TRBV12-3 or TRBV12-4 and TRBJ1-1, with D tentatively TRBD1 (5 bases). Trimming removed 3 bases from V and 2 bases from J, with 10 bases in between. The CDR3 is made up of 14 amino acids. CDR3 nucleotides: TGTGCCAGCAGTTTTGGGGGTCGAAACACTGAAGCTTTCTTT. Its translation: CASSFGGRNTEAFF.

For this clonotype: The junction and the germline gene differ at one end; a read error may be behind it. The chain recombines TRBV28 with TRBJ2-7; D is undetermined. CDR3 size: 13 residues. Per germline, CDR1 MDHEN and CDR2 SYDVKM. CDR3 region: CASCLRRLYEQYF. CDR3 bases: TGTGCCAGCTGTTTACGACGGTTGTACGAGCAGTACTTC.

This sequence joins TRBV7-8 and TRBJ1-5; unclear D gene. CDR1 and CDR2 from the germline V gene are SGHVS and FQNEAQ. Trimming shortened V by 2 bases and J by 9 bases, and 17 bases separated the two germline ends. This CDR3 is built from 15 residues. The CDR3 DNA sequence: TGTGCCAGCAGCTTAAGCGGAACCATCACAACGCCCCAGCATTTT. It translates to CASSLSGTITTPQHF.

The CDR3 here is CASSFPKANLILETQYF. Here the CDR3 DNA reads TGTGCCAGCAGCTTCCCAAAGGCGAACCTCATTTTGGAGACCCAGTACTTC. The rearrangement joins TRBV7-9 to TRBJ2-5; D is undetermined. The CDR3 consists of 17 residues. Germline V gene lookup returns CDR1 SEHNR and CDR2 FQNEAQ (reference sequence). The V end was cut by 3 bases, the J end by 5 bases, with 22 bases between.

CDR3 sequence reads: CASSYKRGTEAFF. CDR3 coding DNA: TGTGCCAGCAGTTATAAGAGGGGCACTGAAGCTTTCTTT. The chain combines TRBV6-2 or TRBV6-3 with TRBJ1-1; the D gene is possibly TRBD1 (5 bases). Germline CDR1 reads MNHEY; CDR2 reads SVGEGT. The V and J ends lost 3 bases and 4 bases respectively, with 9 bases between them. The CDR3 contains 13 residues.

V usage is TRBV6-1 and J usage is TRBJ2-7; 9 positions agree with TRBD1. The CDR3 totals 15 residues. Germline V gene sequence: CDR1 MNHNS, CDR2 SASEGT. V shed 9 bases, J shed 6 bases, and the junction held 15 bases outside the gene matches. The CDR3, as DNA: TGTGCCAGTTTAACCCGGGACAGGGTTATTTTCGAGCAGTACTTC. Translating gives CASLTRDRVIFEQYF.

This clonotype appeared a few times. The rearrangement joins TRBV7-8 to TRBJ2-1; 9 bases are a match to TRBD2. Germline V gene data show CDR1 as SGHVS and CDR2 as FQNEAQ. CDR3 length: 20 residues. After removal of 1 base from V and 7 bases from J, the junction contained 20 bases not matched to a gene. CDR3 loop: CASSLDYAGGPYNLRNEQFF. In nucleotides, the CDR3 is TGTGCCAGCAGCTTAGATTACGCGGGAGGGCCGTATAATCTAAGGAATGAGCAGTTCTTC.

The J gene is TRBJ1-1, the V gene TRBV7-8; no definite D call. The CDR3 loop spans 12 amino acids. Germline V gene lookup returns CDR1 SGHVS and CDR2 FQNEAQ. The V gene lost 6 bases and the J gene lost 4 bases, with 9 bases spanning the gap. The CDR3 DNA reads as TGTGCCAGCAGAGCTTACCTCACTGAAGCTTTCTTT. Encoded protein: CASRAYLTEAFF.

This chain joins TRBV6-1 and TRBJ2-7; 12 nucleotides line up with TRBD2. After removal of 1 base from V and 2 bases from J, the junction contained 6 bases not matched to a gene. The CDR3 has 17 amino acids. The V gene's germline CDR1 is MNHNS and CDR2 SASEGT. In DNA form, the CDR3 reads TGTGCCAGCAGTGAAGGACTAGCGGGGGTCATTGCCTACGAGCAGTACTTC. As protein: CASSEGLAGVIAYEQYF.

This clonotype has more than one count but fewer than ten. The rearrangement uses TRBV4-1 and TRBJ2-7; D may be TRBD1 (5 bases). Germline loops: CDR1 MGHRA, CDR2 YSYEKL. This CDR3 spans 14 amino acids. Trimming shortened V by 3 bases and J by 0 bases, and 9 bases separated the two germline ends. The CDR3 loop reads CASSHAGFSYEQYF. CDR3 bases: TGCGCCAGCAGCCACGCAGGGTTCTCCTACGAGCAGTACTTC.

This chain links TRBV12-3 or TRBV12-4 with TRBJ1-5; 8 bases line up with TRBD1. With 5 bases clipped from V and 1 base from J, the junction kept 10 bases outside the gene matches. This CDR3 is 17 amino acids long. The CDR3 nucleotides read TGTGCCAGCAGTGGTCCGGACAGGGTCGTAAGCAATCAGCCCCAGCATTTT. Translation: CASSGPDRVVSNQPQHF.

This clonotype came up a few times. The V call is TRBV7-2, the J call TRBJ2-1; D is perhaps TRBD1 (5 bases). Germline CDR1 SGHTA, CDR2 FQGNSA. Between the trimmed V and J ends, which lost 1 base and 3 bases, there was a span of 7 bases. The CDR3 runs 14 residues. The CDR3 spells CASSLGQFYNEQFF. The CDR3 DNA is TGTGCCAGCAGCTTAGGACAGTTCTACAATGAGCAGTTCTTC. The whole variable domain, remainder taken from reference TRBV7-2 and TRBJ2-1, is GAGVSQSPSNKVTEKGKDVELRCDPISGHTALYWYRQSLGQGLEFLIYFQGNSAPDKSGLPSDRFSAERTGGSVSTLTIQRTQQEDSAVYLCASSLGQFYNEQFFGPGTRLTVL.

The V and J genes are TRBV4-1 and TRBJ1-2; no definite D call. The CDR3 is 15 residues long. The germline gives CDR1 MGHRA, CDR2 YSYEKL. V shed 1 base and J shed 1 base, with 10 bases lying between them. CDR3 in amino acids: CASSQVVDINYGYTF. CDR3 sequence (DNA): TGCGCCAGCAGCCAAGTGGTTGACATTAACTATGGCTACACCTTC.

J is TRBJ1-2 and V is TRBV10-3; D possibly corresponds to TRBD1 (6 bases). Trimming pared 2 bases from V and 5 bases from J, leaving 12 bases between. Per the germline V gene, CDR1 is ENHRY and CDR2 is SYGVKD. The CDR3 covers 14 residues. In DNA form, the CDR3 reads TGTGCCATCAGTGAGGCCAGGGGATGGTATGGCTACACCTTC. Translating gives CAISEARGWYGYTF.